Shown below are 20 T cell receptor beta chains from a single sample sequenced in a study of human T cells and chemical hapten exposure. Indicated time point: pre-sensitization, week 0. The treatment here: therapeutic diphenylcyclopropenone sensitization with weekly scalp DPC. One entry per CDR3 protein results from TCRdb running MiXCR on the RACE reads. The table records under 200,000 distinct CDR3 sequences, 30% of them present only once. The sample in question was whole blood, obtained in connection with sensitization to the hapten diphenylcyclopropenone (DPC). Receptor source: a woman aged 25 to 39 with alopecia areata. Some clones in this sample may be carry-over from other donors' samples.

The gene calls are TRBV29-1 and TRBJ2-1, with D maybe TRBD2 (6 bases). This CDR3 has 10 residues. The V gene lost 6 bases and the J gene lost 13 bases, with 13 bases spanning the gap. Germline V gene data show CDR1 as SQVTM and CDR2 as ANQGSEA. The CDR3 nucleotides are TGCAGCGTAGCCGGGACTTTTCAGTTCTTC. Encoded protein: CSVAGTFQFF.

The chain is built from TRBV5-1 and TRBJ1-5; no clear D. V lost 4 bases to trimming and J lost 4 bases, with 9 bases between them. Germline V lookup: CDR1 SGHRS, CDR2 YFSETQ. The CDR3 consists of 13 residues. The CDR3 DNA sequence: TGCGCCAGCAGCCCAGAACCTAATCAGCCCCAGCATTTT. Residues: CASSPEPNQPQHF.

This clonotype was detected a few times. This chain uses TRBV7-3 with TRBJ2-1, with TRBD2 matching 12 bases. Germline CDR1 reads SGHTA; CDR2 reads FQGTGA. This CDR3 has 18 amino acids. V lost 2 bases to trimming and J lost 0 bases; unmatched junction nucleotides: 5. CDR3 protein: CASSLGTSGSLSYNEQFF. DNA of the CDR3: TGTGCCAGCAGCTTAGGGACTAGCGGGTCGCTCTCCTACAATGAGCAGTTCTTC.

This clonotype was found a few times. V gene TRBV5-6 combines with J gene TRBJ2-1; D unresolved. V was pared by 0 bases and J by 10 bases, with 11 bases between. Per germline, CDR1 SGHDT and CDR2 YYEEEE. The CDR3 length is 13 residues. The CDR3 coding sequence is TGTGCCAGCAGCTTGGTGGCTAGTCGCGAGCAGTTCTTC. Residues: CASSLVASREQFF.

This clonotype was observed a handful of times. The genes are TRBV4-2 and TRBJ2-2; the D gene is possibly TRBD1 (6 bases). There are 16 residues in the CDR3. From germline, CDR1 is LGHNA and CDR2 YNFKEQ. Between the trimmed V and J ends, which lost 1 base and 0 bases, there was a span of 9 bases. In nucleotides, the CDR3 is TGTGCCAGCAGCCAAGGGAAGGGGGCGAACACCGGGGAGCTGTTTTTT. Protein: CASSQGKGANTGELFF.

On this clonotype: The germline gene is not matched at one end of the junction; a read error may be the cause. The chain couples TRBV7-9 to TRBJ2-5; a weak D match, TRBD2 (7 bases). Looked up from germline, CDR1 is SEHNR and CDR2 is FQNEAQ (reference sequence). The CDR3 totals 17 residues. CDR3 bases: TGTGCCAGCAGTGGATCACGGGGGGCACGCAGCCAAGGGACCCAGTACTTC. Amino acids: CASSGSRGARSQGTQYF.

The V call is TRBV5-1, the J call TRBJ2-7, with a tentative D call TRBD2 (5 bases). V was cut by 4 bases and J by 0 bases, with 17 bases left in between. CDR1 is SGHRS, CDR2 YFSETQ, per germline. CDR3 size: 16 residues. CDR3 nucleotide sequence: TGCGCCAGCAGCCCACCGGGGAGCGGTACCTCCTACGAGCAGTACTTC. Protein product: CASSPPGSGTSYEQYF.

This CDR3 reads CASSQEPAADTQYF. DNA for the CDR3: TGCGCCAGCAGCCAAGAACCAGCAGCAGATACGCAGTATTTT. This rearrangement joins TRBV4-3 to TRBJ2-3; D is unclear. V lost 0 bases to trimming and J lost 4 bases, with 8 bases between them. This CDR3 comprises 14 residues. Germline CDR1 and CDR2: LGHNA and YSLEER.

The CDR3 loop reads CSAGTGAYEQYF. The CDR3 DNA sequence: TGCAGTGCCGGGACAGGGGCCTACGAGCAGTACTTC. The chain uses TRBV20-1 and TRBJ2-7; TRBD1 agrees at 10 bases. Germline assignment: CDR1 DFQATT and CDR2 SNEGSKA (reference sequence). Trimming took 6 bases from V and 2 from J; bases not matched to a gene: 1. There are 12 residues in the CDR3.

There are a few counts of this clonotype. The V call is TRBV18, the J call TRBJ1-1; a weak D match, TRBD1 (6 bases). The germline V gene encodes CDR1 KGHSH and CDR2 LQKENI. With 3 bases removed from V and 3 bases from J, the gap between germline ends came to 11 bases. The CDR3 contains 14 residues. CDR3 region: CASSPDRTYTEAFF. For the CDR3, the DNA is TGTGCCAGCTCACCCGACAGGACATACACTGAAGCTTTCTTT. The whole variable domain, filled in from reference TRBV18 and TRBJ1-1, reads NAGVMQNPRHLVRRRGQEARLRCSPMKGHSHVYWYRQLPEEGLKFMVYLQKENIIDESGMPKERFSAEFPKEGPSILRIQQVVRGDSAAYFCASSPDRTYTEAFFGQGTRLTVV.

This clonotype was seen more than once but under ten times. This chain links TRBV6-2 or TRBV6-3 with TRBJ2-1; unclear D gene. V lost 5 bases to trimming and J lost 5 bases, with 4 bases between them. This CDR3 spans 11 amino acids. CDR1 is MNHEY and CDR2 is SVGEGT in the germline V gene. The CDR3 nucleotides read TGTGCCAGCAGTAGACACAATGAGCAGTTCTTC. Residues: CASSRHNEQFF.

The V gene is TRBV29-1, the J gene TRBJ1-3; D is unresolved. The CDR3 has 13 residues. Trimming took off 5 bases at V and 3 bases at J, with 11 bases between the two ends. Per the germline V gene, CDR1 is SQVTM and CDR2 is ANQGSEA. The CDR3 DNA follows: TGCAGCGTTCAAGTGTCGAGTGGAAACACCATATATTTT. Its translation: CSVQVSSGNTIYF.

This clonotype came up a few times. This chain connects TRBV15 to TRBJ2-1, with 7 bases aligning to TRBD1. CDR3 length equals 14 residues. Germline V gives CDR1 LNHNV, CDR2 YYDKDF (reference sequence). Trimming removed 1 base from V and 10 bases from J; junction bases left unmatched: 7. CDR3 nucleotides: TGTGCCACCAGCAGAGTTGGCTGGACAGGCGAGCAGTTCTTC. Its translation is CATSRVGWTGEQFF.

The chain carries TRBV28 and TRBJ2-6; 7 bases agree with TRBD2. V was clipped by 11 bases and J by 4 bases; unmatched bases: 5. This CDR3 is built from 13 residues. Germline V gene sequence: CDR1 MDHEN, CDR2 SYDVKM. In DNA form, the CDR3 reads TGTGCCCTGGGGGGGAGCGGGGCCAACGTCCTGACTTTC. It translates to CALGGSGANVLTF.

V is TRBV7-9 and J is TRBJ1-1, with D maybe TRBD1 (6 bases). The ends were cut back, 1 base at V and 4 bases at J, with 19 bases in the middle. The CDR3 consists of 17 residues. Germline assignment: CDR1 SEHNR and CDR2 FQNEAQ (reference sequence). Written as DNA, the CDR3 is TGTGCCAGCAGCTTAGGGTACAGGGTGGAGGGTGTCACTGAAGCTTTCTTT. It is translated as CASSLGYRVEGVTEAFF. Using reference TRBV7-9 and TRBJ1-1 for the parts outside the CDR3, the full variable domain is DTGVSQNPRHKITKRGQNVTFRCDPISEHNRLYWYRQTLGQGPEFLTYFQNEAQLEKSRLLSDRFSAERPKGSFSTLEIQRTEQGDSAMYLCASSLGYRVEGVTEAFFGQGTRLTVV.

CDR3 amino acids: CSARDEAGTETQYF. The CDR3, as DNA: TGCAGTGCTAGGGATGAAGCCGGGACAGAGACCCAGTACTTC. The chain has TRBV20-1 and TRBJ2-5; D assignment may be TRBD1 or TRBD2 (5 bases each). The CDR3 sequence is 14 residues long. The germline gives CDR1 DFQATT, CDR2 SNEGSKA (reference sequence). Trimming took 3 bases from V and 4 from J, leaving 15 bases between them.

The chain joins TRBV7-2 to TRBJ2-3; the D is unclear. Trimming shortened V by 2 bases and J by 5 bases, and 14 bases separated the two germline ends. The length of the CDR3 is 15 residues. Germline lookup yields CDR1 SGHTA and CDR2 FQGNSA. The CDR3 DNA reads TGTGCCAGCAGCTTAACTGGCGTGGCAAAAGATACGCAGTATTTT. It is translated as CASSLTGVAKDTQYF.

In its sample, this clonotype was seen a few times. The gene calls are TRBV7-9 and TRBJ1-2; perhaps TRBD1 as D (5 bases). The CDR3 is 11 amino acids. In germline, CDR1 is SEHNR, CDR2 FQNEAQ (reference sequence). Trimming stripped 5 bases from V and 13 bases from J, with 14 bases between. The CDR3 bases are TGTGCCAGCAGCCCCCGGGGCCTGCTCACCTTC. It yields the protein CASSPRGLLTF. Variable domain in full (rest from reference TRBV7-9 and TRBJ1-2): DTGVSQNPRHKITKRGQNVTFRCDPISEHNRLYWYRQTLGQGPEFLTYFQNEAQLEKSRLLSDRFSAERPKGSFSTLEIQRTEQGDSAMYLCASSPRGLLTFGSGTRLTVV.

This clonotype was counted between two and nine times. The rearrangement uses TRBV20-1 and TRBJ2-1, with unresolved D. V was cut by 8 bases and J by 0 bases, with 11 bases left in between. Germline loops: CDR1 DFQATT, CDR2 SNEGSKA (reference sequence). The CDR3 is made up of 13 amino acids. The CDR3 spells CSSQLGSYNEQFF. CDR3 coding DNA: TGCAGTTCCCAGCTCGGCTCCTACAATGAGCAGTTCTTC.

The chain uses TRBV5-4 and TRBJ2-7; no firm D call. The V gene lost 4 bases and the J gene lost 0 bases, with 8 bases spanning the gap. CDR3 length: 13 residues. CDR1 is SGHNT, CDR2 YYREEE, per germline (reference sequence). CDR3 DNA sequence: TGTGCCAGCAGCCCCACCAACTCCTACGAGCAGTACTTC. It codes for CASSPTNSYEQYF.